The following is a T cell receptor (beta chain) sequence with its context. TCRdb's table, derived via immunoSEQ multiplex PCR, lists solely in-frame clones and lacks some. The sample has approximately 150,000 clones, about 88% seen once. Unmatched junction bases numbered 3, after V lost 0 bases and J lost 5 bases. The germline V gene has CDR1 LNHNV and CDR2 YYDKDF (reference sequence). This CDR3 is built from 15 residues. These data are taken from a study of cytomegalovirus exposure and HLA in healthy donors. The specimen was PBMCs. The receptor was derived from a man between 18 and 35 years old in good health and CMV-seropositive. The rearrangement links TRBV15 to TRBJ1-2; the match to TRBD1 covers 10 bases. The CDR3 protein is CATSRDQGQGYGYTF. Written as DNA, the CDR3 is TGTGCCACCAGCAGAGATCAGGGACAGGGGTATGGCTACACCTTC.